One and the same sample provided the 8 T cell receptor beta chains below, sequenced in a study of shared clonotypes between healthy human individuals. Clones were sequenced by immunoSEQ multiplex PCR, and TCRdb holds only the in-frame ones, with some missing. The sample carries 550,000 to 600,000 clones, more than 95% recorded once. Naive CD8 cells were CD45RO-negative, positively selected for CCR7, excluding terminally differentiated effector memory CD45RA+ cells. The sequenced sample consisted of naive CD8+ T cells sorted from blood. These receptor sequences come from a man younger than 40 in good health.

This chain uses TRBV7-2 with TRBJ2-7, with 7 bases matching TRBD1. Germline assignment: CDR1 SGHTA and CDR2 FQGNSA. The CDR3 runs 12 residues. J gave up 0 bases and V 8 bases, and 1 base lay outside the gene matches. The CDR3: CASGQASYEQYF. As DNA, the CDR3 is TGTGCCAGCGGACAGGCCTCCTACGAGCAGTACTTC.

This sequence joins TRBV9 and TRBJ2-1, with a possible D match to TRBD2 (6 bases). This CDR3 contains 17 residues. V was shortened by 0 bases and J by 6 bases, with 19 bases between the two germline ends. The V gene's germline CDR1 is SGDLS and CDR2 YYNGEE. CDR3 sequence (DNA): TGTGCCAGCAGCGTAGAGGGGACCGGGACTGGGGCCAATGAGCAGTTCTTC. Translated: CASSVEGTGTGANEQFF.

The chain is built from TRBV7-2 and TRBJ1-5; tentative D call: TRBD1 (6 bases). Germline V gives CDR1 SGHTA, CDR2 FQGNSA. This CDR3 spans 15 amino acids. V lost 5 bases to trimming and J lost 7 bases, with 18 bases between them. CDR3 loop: CASSLTEGGVQPQHF. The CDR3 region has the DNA TGTGCCAGCAGCCTAACTGAAGGGGGGGTACAGCCCCAGCATTTT.

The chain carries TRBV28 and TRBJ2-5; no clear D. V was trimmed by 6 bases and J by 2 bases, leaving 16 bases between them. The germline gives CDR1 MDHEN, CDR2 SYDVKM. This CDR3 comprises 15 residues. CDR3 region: CASSRYFLQQETQYF. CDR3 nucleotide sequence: TGTGCCAGCAGCCGATACTTCCTACAGCAAGAGACCCAGTACTTC.

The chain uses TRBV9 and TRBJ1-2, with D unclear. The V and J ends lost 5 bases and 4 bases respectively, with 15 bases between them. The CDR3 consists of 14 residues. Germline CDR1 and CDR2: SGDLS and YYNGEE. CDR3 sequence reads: CASRSVGEFYGYTF. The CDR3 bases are TGTGCCAGCAGGTCGGTTGGTGAGTTCTATGGCTACACCTTC.

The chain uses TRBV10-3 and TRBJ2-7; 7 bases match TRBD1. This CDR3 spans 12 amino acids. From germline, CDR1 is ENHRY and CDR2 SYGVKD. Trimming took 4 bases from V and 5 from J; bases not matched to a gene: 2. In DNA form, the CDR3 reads TGTGCCATCAGTGCCCAGGGGGACGAGCAGTACTTC. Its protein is CAISAQGDEQYF.

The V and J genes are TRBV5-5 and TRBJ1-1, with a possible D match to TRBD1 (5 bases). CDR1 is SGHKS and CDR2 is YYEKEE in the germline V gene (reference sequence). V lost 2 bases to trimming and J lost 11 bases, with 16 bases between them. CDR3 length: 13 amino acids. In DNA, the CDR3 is TGTGCCAGCAGCTTTGGCGACGGGACCCCGGCTTTCTTT. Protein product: CASSFGDGTPAFF.

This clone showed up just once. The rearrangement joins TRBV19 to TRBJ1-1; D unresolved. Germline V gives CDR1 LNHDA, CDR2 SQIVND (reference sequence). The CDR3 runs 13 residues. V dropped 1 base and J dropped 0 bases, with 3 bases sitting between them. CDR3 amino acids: CASSIVVNTEAFF. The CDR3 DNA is TGTGCCAGTAGTATAGTTGTGAACACTGAAGCTTTCTTT.